This is a list of T cell receptor beta chains from one sample in a study of cytomegalovirus exposure and HLA in healthy donors. The table came from immunoSEQ multiplex PCR; TCRdb's copy has only in-frame clones and leaves some out. Counted here are roughly 90,000 clones, 84% occurring once; the ten biggest clones make up roughly 2%. Sequenced input: PBMCs. These receptors were taken from a man between 18 and 35 years old in good health and CMV-seronegative. CDR3s include the opening cysteine and the closing phenylalanine or tryptophan. The D gene is left open where the match is weak. The listing skips clone size in some rows; elsewhere it reads once, few, many or a size class.

.	.	TRBV6-5	TRBJ1-1	TGTGCCAGCAGTTACAGGTCCTTAACCGGGGACACTGAAGCTTTCTTT	CASSYRSLTGDTEAFF
.	TRBD2	TRBV15	TRBJ2-3	TGTGCCACCAGCAGAGGGGGGGGAAGCACAGATACGCAGTATTTT	CATSRGGGSTDTQYF
.	TRBD1	TRBV5-1	TRBJ2-7	TGCGCCAGCAGCGAGGACAGGAGCTACGAGCAGTACTTC	CASSEDRSYEQYF
.	.	TRBV23-1	TRBJ1-1	TGCGCCAGAAGGACCGGGGGGTCGAACACTGAAGCTTTCTTT	CARRTGGSNTEAFF
.	TRBD2	TRBV5-4	TRBJ2-7	TGTGCCAGCAGCGCATCTACTAGCGACGAGCAGTACTTC	CASSASTSDEQYF
once	.	TRBV6-5	TRBJ1-5	TGTGCCAGCAGTCCTGACAGGAGCAATCAGCCCCAGCATTTT	CASSPDRSNQPQHF
.	.	TRBV2	TRBJ1-1	TGTGCCAGCAGTGTACAGATGGGCACTGAAGCTTTCTTT	CASSVQMGTEAFF
once	.	TRBV5-4	TRBJ1-1	TGTGCCAGCAGCGGTGGGGGGGACACTGAAGCTTTCTTT	CASSGGGDTEAFF
once	TRBD1	TRBV4-1	TRBJ2-7	TGCGCCAGCAGCCTACGGGACAGGGAGGGCGAGCAGTACTTC	CASSLRDREGEQYF
.	.	TRBV5-1	TRBJ2-5	TGCGCCAGCAGCTCCCCGACTGACCCCGGGCAAGAGACCCAGTACTTC	CASSSPTDPGQETQYF
.	.	TRBV5-1	TRBJ1-1	TGCGCCAGCAGCCCGATCGGGGGGAACACTGAAGCTTTCTTT	CASSPIGGNTEAFF